These 15 T cell receptor beta chains share one sample of origin, sequenced in a study of CD8 T cells in ankylosing spondylitis. TCRdb reanalysed the 5' RACE reads using MiXCR and keeps one entry per CDR3 protein. The repertoire holds 150,000 to 200,000 distinct CDR3 sequences, with over 10% as singletons. Specimen: blood, either unsorted or a sorted T cell fraction (not recorded which). The receptors originated from a female donor with ankylosing spondylitis or in good health (not recorded which).

The rearrangement joins TRBV19 to TRBJ1-1; TRBD1 agrees at 8 bases. This CDR3 has 13 residues. The germline CDR1 and CDR2 sequences are LNHDA and SQIVND (reference sequence). Trimming cost V 7 bases and J 4 bases; bases outside gene matches: 5. The CDR3 sequence is CASIGRGLTEAFF. In DNA, the CDR3 is TGTGCCAGTATCGGCAGGGGGCTCACTGAAGCTTTCTTT.

The sample holds many counts of this clonotype. The CDR3 protein is CASSFFSGSTDTQYF. CDR3 sequence (DNA): TGTGCCAGCAGCTTTTTTTCGGGGTCTACAGATACGCAGTATTTT. The chain employs TRBV7-8 and TRBJ2-3, with D perhaps matching TRBD2 (5 bases). V lost 3 bases and J 3 bases, leaving 13 bases between the germline ends. Germline loops: CDR1 SGHVS, CDR2 FQNEAQ. This CDR3 has 15 amino acids.

This clonotype was detected ten times or more. The V and J genes are TRBV5-1 and TRBJ2-7, with D perhaps matching TRBD1 (6 bases). The V gene lost 3 bases and the J gene lost 0 bases, with 16 bases spanning the gap. Germline CDR1 SGHRS, CDR2 YFSETQ. This CDR3 is built from 16 residues. CDR3 coding DNA: TGCGCCAGCAGCTGGACGACAGGTGGGTTCTCCTACGAGCAGTACTTC. Translating it yields CASSWTTGGFSYEQYF.

The V and J genes are TRBV7-8 and TRBJ1-1; D gene uncertain. Between the trimmed V and J ends, which lost 4 bases and 6 bases, there was a span of 15 bases. The CDR3 totals 14 residues. Looked up from germline, CDR1 is SGHVS and CDR2 is FQNEAQ. CDR3 bases: TGTGCCAGCAGCTCAACCAGGACGTCGCCTGAAGCTTTCTTT. This translates into CASSSTRTSPEAFF.

This clonotype was recorded at least ten times. The V and J genes are TRBV12-3 or TRBV12-4 and TRBJ1-2, with a tentative D call TRBD1 (6 bases). The CDR3 contains 13 residues. V was shortened by 1 base and J by 7 bases, with 10 bases between the two germline ends. The CDR3 spells CASSLGTELGYTF. In DNA, the CDR3 is TGTGCCAGCAGTTTAGGGACAGAACTTGGCTACACCTTC.

This clonotype was recorded at least ten times. J is TRBJ2-7 and V is TRBV20-1; D is undetermined. Trimming removed 0 bases from V and 4 bases from J, with 7 bases in between. The germline V gene encodes CDR1 DFQATT and CDR2 SNEGSKA (reference sequence). The CDR3 extends over 12 amino acids. Here the CDR3 DNA reads TGCAGTGCTAGAGATTCTGGTTACGAGCAGTACTTC. Translation: CSARDSGYEQYF.

This clonotype was seen many times. This sequence joins TRBV6-2 or TRBV6-3 and TRBJ1-2, with D uncertain. The CDR3 is 13 residues long. Trimming shortened V by 7 bases and J by 0 bases, and 9 bases separated the two germline ends. Germline values: CDR1 MNHEY, CDR2 SVGEGT. The CDR3 protein is CASIGNSNYGYTF. The CDR3 bases are TGTGCCAGCATTGGGAATTCTAACTATGGCTACACCTTC.

This clonotype appeared many times. The chain couples TRBV11-2 to TRBJ2-3; D call uncertain. CDR1 is SGHAT and CDR2 is FQNNGV in the germline V gene. This CDR3 comprises 13 residues. V lost 6 bases and J lost 3, with 10 bases in between. The CDR3 loop is CASRSPPTDTQYF. In DNA, the CDR3 is TGTGCCAGCAGATCACCTCCTACAGATACGCAGTATTTT.

The table lists this clonotype with many counts. The rearrangement links TRBV11-2 to TRBJ2-1; possible D gene TRBD1, 6 bases. V lost 2 bases to trimming and J lost 8 bases, with 7 bases between them. The CDR3 runs 12 residues. CDR1 and CDR2 (germline): SGHAT, FQNNGV. The CDR3 coding sequence is TGTGCCAGCAGCTTACAGGGGCATGAGCAGTTCTTC. Amino acids: CASSLQGHEQFF.

For this clonotype: A much larger clone lies a single base off, so this may be a read error. The V gene is TRBV28, the J gene TRBJ1-1; D gene unclear. Per the germline V gene, CDR1 is MDHEN and CDR2 is SYDVKM. This CDR3 contains 12 residues. The CDR3 is CASSEMNAEAFF. Written as DNA, the CDR3 is TGCGCCAGCAGTGAGATGAACGCTGAAGCTTTCTTT.

This clonotype has a count of ten or more. V and J are TRBV28 and TRBJ2-5; D gene ambiguous. The length of the CDR3 is 11 residues. Germline CDR1 is MDHEN and CDR2 is SYDVKM. V gave up 8 bases and J gave up 2 bases, with 6 bases separating them. DNA for the CDR3: TGTGCCAGCGGAACGCAAGAGACCCAGTACTTC. Protein sequence: CASGTQETQYF.

This rearrangement joins TRBV29-1 to TRBJ2-1; the match to TRBD2 covers 7 bases. Germline V gene sequence: CDR1 SQVTM, CDR2 ANQGSEA. V dropped 6 bases and J dropped 7; count of bases not matched to a gene: 3. The CDR3 totals 11 residues. The CDR3 spells CSVGRTNEQFF. The CDR3 bases are TGCAGCGTCGGGAGGACGAATGAGCAGTTCTTC.

Worth noting for this clonotype: A read error may be the cause here, since a much bigger clone is one base away. This chain joins TRBV20-1 and TRBJ1-2, with D uncertain. Germline CDR1 DFQATT, CDR2 SNEGSKA (reference sequence). The CDR3 consists of 14 residues. CDR3 coding DNA: TGCAGTTTTTCGATCGGGTTAGCTAACTTTGGCTACACCTTC. Protein sequence: CSFSIGLANFGYTF.

This clonotype was seen at least ten times. This chain connects TRBV9 to TRBJ2-1, with D perhaps matching TRBD2 (5 bases). Trimming left V 3 bases short and J 4 bases short, with 5 bases between. Germline V gene lookup returns CDR1 SGDLS and CDR2 YYNGEE. The length of the CDR3 is 12 residues. CDR3 amino acids: CASSGTYNEQFF. The DNA for the CDR3 is TGTGCCAGCAGCGGGACTTACAATGAGCAGTTCTTC.

At least ten counts were recorded for this clonotype. The gene calls are TRBV10-3 and TRBJ1-2; 8 nucleotides align to TRBD1. V trimming: 6 bases; J trimming: 0 bases; junction bases outside the gene matches: 6. CDR1 ENHRY and CDR2 SYGVKD come from the germline V gene. This CDR3 contains 15 residues. CDR3: CAIRYTGGSNYGYTF. For the CDR3, the DNA is TGTGCCATCAGGTACACAGGGGGATCTAACTATGGCTACACCTTC.